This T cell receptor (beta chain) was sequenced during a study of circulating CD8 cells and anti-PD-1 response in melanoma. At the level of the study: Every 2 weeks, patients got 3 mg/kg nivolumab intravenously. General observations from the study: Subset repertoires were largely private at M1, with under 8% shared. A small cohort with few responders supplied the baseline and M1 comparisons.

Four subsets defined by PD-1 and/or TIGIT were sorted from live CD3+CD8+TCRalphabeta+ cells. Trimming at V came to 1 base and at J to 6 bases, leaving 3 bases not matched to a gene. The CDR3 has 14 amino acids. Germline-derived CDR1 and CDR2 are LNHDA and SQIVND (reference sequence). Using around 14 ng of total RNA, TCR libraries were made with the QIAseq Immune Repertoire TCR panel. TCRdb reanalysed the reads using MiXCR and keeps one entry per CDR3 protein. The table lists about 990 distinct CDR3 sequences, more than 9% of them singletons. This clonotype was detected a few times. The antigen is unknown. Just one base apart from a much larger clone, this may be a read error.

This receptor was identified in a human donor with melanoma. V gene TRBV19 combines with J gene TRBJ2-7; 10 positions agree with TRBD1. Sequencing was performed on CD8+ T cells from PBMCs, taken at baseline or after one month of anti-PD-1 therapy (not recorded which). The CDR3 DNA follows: TGTGCCAGTAGTATAGGACAGGGGGCCTTCGAGCAGTACTTC. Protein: CASSIGQGAFEQYF.